This T cell receptor (beta chain) was found in a study of blood T cells in healthy people across ages. The CDR3 sequence is 16 residues long. CDR1 is MGHRA and CDR2 is YSYEKL in the germline V gene. It was with a sample-barcoded 5' primer and a J-beta primer mix that a second PCR of about 6 to 12 cycles was run. A template-switch adaptor with 12 random nucleotides tagged each cDNA molecule. From the 5' RACE reads, TCRdb called clonotypes with MiXCR, one entry per CDR3 protein. The repertoire holds roughly 930,000 distinct CDR3 sequences, with roughly 43% as singletons. The study's findings and limits: Higher diversity, along with more naive CD4+ cells, distinguished long-lived donors from aged donors.

As to this clonotype: Antigen specificity is unknown.

Total RNA amounts of at least 6 micrograms were extracted per sample. The chain has TRBV4-1 and TRBJ2-5, with TRBD1 matching over 9 bases. The J call may be in error: the DNA end matches TRBJ2-7 better. The sequenced material came from blood. The source of this sequence is a young man in good health. The chain's CDR3 is CASSHDAQGARHEQYF. The CDR3 DNA reads as TGCGCCAGCAGCCACGATGCACAGGGGGCCAGACACGAGCAGTACTTC.